The sample holds many counts of the clone carrying this TCR beta chain. The antigen is not known. This specimen belongs to a study of breast tumors, draining lymph nodes, adjacent tissues. Study-wide findings and caveats: Tumors had less TCR diversity than lymph nodes, more than nontumor tissue. Tumor and nontumor repertoires were significantly more similar in luminal-like than in basal-like breast cancer. The data were judged consistent with most tumor T cells coming from lymph node and expanding in tumor. That most tumor T cells come from lymph nodes remained unproven.

TCRdb redid the calling of the multiplex PCR reads with MiXCR, one entry per CDR3 protein. Of about 140,000 distinct CDR3 sequences listed, 32% are singletons. Breast cancer patients provided tissue from their axillary draining lymph nodes. The receptor was derived from a female donor with breast cancer. Some clones in this sample may be carry-over from other donors' samples. Sequenced material: axillary lymph node tissue.

CDR3 in amino acids: CASSPGGGGGYTF. The DNA for the CDR3 is TGTGCCAGCAGCCCCGGAGGGGGCGGGGGCTACACCTTC. The J gene is TRBJ1-2, the V gene TRBV7-3; 7 nucleotides agree with TRBD1. Germline V gene data show CDR1 as SGHTA and CDR2 as FQGTGA. The CDR3 has 13 amino acids. The J segment lost 8 bases and the V segment lost 5 bases, leaving 8 bases of the junction unmatched.